Presented here are 32 T cell receptor beta chains from one specimen sequenced in a study of post-analysis software for immune sequencing data. Whole-study results and caveats: Among four to six TRBV segments more frequent in patients than controls were TRBV5-6, TRBV5-1 and TRBV20-1.

Antigens for these TCRs are unknown. The library was made from cDNA and included unique molecular identifiers. TCRdb called the PCR reads again in MiXCR, with one record for every CDR3 protein. Among under 200,000 distinct CDR3 sequences listed, 29% were seen once. The sequenced sample consisted of blood. These receptors were taken from a girl aged 2-17 years with multiple sclerosis.

This clonotype was seen many times. The rearrangement uses TRBV29-1 and TRBJ2-7; tentative D call: TRBD1 (6 bases). V was pared by 2 bases and J by 0 bases, with 8 bases between. Germline CDR1 reads SQVTM; CDR2 reads ANQGSEA. CDR3 length: 13 amino acids. CDR3 sequence (DNA): TGCAGCGTTGAAACAGGGAGCTCCTACGAGCAGTACTTC. This gives the protein CSVETGSSYEQYF.

This clonotype was seen a few times. This chain connects TRBV7-3 to TRBJ1-1, with TRBD1 matching 7 bases. From germline, CDR1 is SGHTA and CDR2 FQGTGA. The CDR3 consists of 13 residues. V shed 4 bases, J shed 7 bases, and the junction held 6 bases outside the gene matches. For the CDR3, the DNA is TGTGCCAGCAGCTCCAGGGGGTTGGATGAAGCTTTCTTT. Encoded protein: CASSSRGLDEAFF.

This clonotype was counted only a few times. The DNA for the CDR3 is TGTGCCAGCAGACGGGAGCCCCAGGCAGATACGCAGTATTTT. Residues: CASRREPQADTQYF. The chain links TRBV7-9 to TRBJ2-3; D may be TRBD2 (6 bases). The CDR3 loop spans 14 amino acids. Looked up from germline, CDR1 is SEHNR and CDR2 is FQNEAQ (reference sequence). V lost 6 bases, J lost 4 bases, and 14 bases lay in between.

The chain employs TRBV2 and TRBJ1-2; perhaps TRBD1 as D (6 bases). Trimming took off 6 bases at V and 8 bases at J, with 16 bases between the two ends. The CDR3 contains 13 residues. The germline gives CDR1 SNHLY, CDR2 FYNNEI. CDR3 nucleotide sequence: TGTGCCAGCAGAGACCAGGGGCATCGGGGCTACACCTTC. Translated, it gives CASRDQGHRGYTF.

The CDR3 here is CASSFLTGGNHEQYF. The CDR3 DNA is TGTGCCAGCAGCTTTTTAACAGGAGGAAACCACGAGCAGTACTTC. V usage is TRBV7-9 and J usage is TRBJ2-7; the D call may be TRBD1 or TRBD2 (5 bases each). CDR3 length: 15 amino acids. Germline V gene lookup returns CDR1 SEHNR and CDR2 FQNEAQ (reference sequence). Trimming shortened V by 3 bases and J by 5 bases, and 17 bases separated the two germline ends.

This clonotype was observed many times. This chain joins TRBV6-5 and TRBJ2-3; no firm D call. CDR1 is MNHEY, CDR2 SVGAGI, per germline. The CDR3 is 14 amino acids. Trimming left V 2 bases short and J 4 bases short, with 10 bases between. The chain's CDR3 is CASSYRVAADTQYF. The CDR3 DNA sequence: TGTGCCAGCAGTTACCGGGTTGCAGCAGATACGCAGTATTTT.

The CDR3 coding sequence is TGTGCCAGCAGCTCTACCCCCGGGACTAGTCACACCGGGGAGCTGTTTTTT. This translates into CASSSTPGTSHTGELFF. The chain couples TRBV7-2 to TRBJ2-2; 8 nucleotides match TRBD2. CDR3 length: 17 amino acids. CDR1 SGHTA and CDR2 FQGNSA come from the germline V gene. Losses at the gene ends were 4 bases for V and 3 bases for J; bases not matched to a gene: 10.

V is TRBV20-1 and J is TRBJ2-1; D unclear. Germline CDR1 is DFQATT and CDR2 is SNEGSKA (reference sequence). The CDR3 has 14 residues. Trimming removed 3 bases at V and 3 bases at J, with 12 bases between. In DNA, the CDR3 is TGCAGTGCTAGTGGCTCCCCAAACTACAATGAGCAGTTCTTC. It codes for CSASGSPNYNEQFF.

CDR3 nucleotides: TGTGCCAGCAGCCAAGGGATGGACGGGTATAGCAATCAGCCCCAGCATTTT. Amino acids: CASSQGMDGYSNQPQHF. The chain uses TRBV3-1 and TRBJ1-5, with D unclear. The CDR3 extends over 17 amino acids. Germline V gives CDR1 LGHDT, CDR2 YNNKEL (reference sequence). V was pared by 1 base and J by 0 bases, with 13 bases between.

As for this clonotype: A much larger clone lies one base from this, so it may be a read error. V usage is TRBV20-1 and J usage is TRBJ2-5; 8 bases line up with TRBD2. The CDR3 has 12 amino acids. Germline CDR1 is DFQATT and CDR2 is SNEGSKA (reference sequence). The CDR3 DNA is TGCAGGGCTAGCGGGTTCCAAGAGACCCAGTACTTC. Protein sequence: CRASGFQETQYF.

This clonotype appeared a single time. This chain uses TRBV5-1 with TRBJ2-5, with 7 bases matching TRBD2. V gave up 6 bases and J gave up 11 bases; unmatched junction bases: 10. The V gene's germline CDR1 is SGHRS and CDR2 YFSETQ. CDR3 length equals 12 residues. Written as DNA, the CDR3 is TGCGCCAGCACCCCGGGAGGCAATGAGCAGTACTTC. Its protein is CASTPGGNEQYF.

At least ten counts were recorded for this clonotype. The chain links TRBV5-1 to TRBJ2-1, with TRBD2 identical over 10 bases. The CDR3 covers 16 residues. Per the germline V gene, CDR1 is SGHRS and CDR2 is YFSETQ. Trimming removed 0 bases from V and 9 bases from J; junction bases left unmatched: 9. This chain's CDR3 is CASSLVSSGSLGEQFF. DNA for the CDR3: TGCGCCAGCAGCTTGGTTTCTAGCGGGAGTCTCGGTGAGCAGTTCTTC. Full variable domain (outside the CDR3, taken from reference TRBV5-1 and TRBJ2-1): KAGVTQTPRYLIKTRGQQVTLSCSPISGHRSVSWYQQTPGQGLQFLFEYFSETQRNKGNFPGRFSGRQFSNSRSEMNVSTLELGDSALYLCASSLVSSGSLGEQFFGPGTRLTVL.

This clonotype has ten or more counts. The V and J genes are TRBV18 and TRBJ2-1; perhaps TRBD1 as D (5 bases). Germline V lookup: CDR1 KGHSH, CDR2 LQKENI. CDR3 length equals 16 residues. V gave up 6 bases and J gave up 4 bases, with 19 bases separating them. CDR3 in amino acids: CASSPIGGAAYNEQFF. Written as DNA, the CDR3 is TGTGCCAGCTCCCCAATAGGTGGGGCGGCGTACAATGAGCAGTTCTTC. The whole variable domain, filled in from reference TRBV18 and TRBJ2-1, reads NAGVMQNPRHLVRRRGQEARLRCSPMKGHSHVYWYRQLPEEGLKFMVYLQKENIIDESGMPKERFSAEFPKEGPSILRIQQVVRGDSAAYFCASSPIGGAAYNEQFFGPGTRLTVL.

The chain's CDR3 is CASSLSGPGSPLHF. The CDR3 coding sequence is TGTGCCAGCAGCCTATCGGGCCCGGGGTCACCCCTCCACTTT. The chain uses TRBV12-3 or TRBV12-4 and TRBJ1-6; D not resolved. The CDR3 has 14 residues. V was clipped by 6 bases and J by 10 bases, with 16 bases between them.

The CDR3 loop is CASSLAWGYEQYF. The CDR3, as DNA: TGTGCCAGCAGTTTGGCGTGGGGCTACGAGCAGTACTTC. V gene TRBV12-3 or TRBV12-4 combines with J gene TRBJ2-5, with D unresolved. The closer fit of TRBJ2-7 to the DNA end suggests the J call may be wrong. This CDR3 region has 13 residues.

The chain uses TRBV6-2 or TRBV6-3 and TRBJ2-1; D possibly corresponds to TRBD2 (6 bases). Germline loops: CDR1 MNHEY, CDR2 SVGEGT. CDR3 length: 13 amino acids. V was shortened by 6 bases and J by 9 bases, with 15 bases between the two germline ends. This CDR3 reads CASSSTSGVEQFF. The CDR3 DNA reads as TGTGCCAGCAGCTCGACTAGTGGCGTTGAGCAGTTCTTC.

This clonotype occurred many times. CDR3 nucleotides: TGTGCCACCAGTTTAGCGGGGGCCTCGGGTAGCACAGATACGCAGTATTTT. Translated, it gives CATSLAGASGSTDTQYF. This rearrangement joins TRBV15 to TRBJ2-3; 9 bases fit TRBD2. This CDR3 is 17 amino acids long. Germline V gene data show CDR1 as LNHNV and CDR2 as YYDKDF (reference sequence). V gave up 6 bases and J gave up 0 bases; unmatched junction bases: 10.

The DNA of the CDR3 is TGCAGTGCCCCGGGGGTCGCTGAAAAACTGTTTTTT. It specifies CSAPGVAEKLFF. The chain couples TRBV20-1 to TRBJ1-4; perhaps TRBD1 as D (5 bases). The V gene lost 6 bases and the J gene lost 7 bases, with 12 bases spanning the gap. The germline gives CDR1 DFQATT, CDR2 SNEGSKA (reference sequence). The CDR3 length is 12 residues.

This clonotype was recorded at least ten times. V usage is TRBV5-6 and J usage is TRBJ1-2; 8 bases line up with TRBD1. After removal of 4 bases from V and 7 bases from J, the junction contained 6 bases not matched to a gene. This CDR3 has 13 amino acids. In germline, CDR1 is SGHDT, CDR2 YYEEEE. CDR3 DNA sequence: TGTGCCAGCAGCGGCAGGGGGCGCGGTGGCTACACCTTC. The encoded protein is CASSGRGRGGYTF.

In this sample, this clonotype turned up a few times. The chain recombines TRBV29-1 with TRBJ1-1; no definite D call. Deletions cut 7 bases from V and 0 bases from J, with 18 bases between. The CDR3 loop spans 15 amino acids. The germline V gene has CDR1 SQVTM and CDR2 ANQGSEA. The CDR3: CSASKGLAMNTEAFF. CDR3 DNA sequence: TGCAGCGCGTCCAAAGGGCTGGCCATGAACACTGAAGCTTTCTTT.

The chain combines TRBV5-4 with TRBJ1-1; no reliable D call. V lost 4 bases and J 2 bases, leaving 15 bases between the germline ends. This CDR3 spans 15 amino acids. Germline-derived CDR1 and CDR2 are SGHNT and YYREEE (reference sequence). CDR3 DNA sequence: TGTGCCAGCAGCCTCGCGCACGCCCGAAACACTGAAGCTTTCTTT. It encodes CASSLAHARNTEAFF.

This clonotype was seen more than once but under ten times. V usage is TRBV29-1 and J usage is TRBJ2-3; no clear D gene. Deletions cut 4 bases from V and 3 bases from J, with 5 bases between. This CDR3 region has 11 residues. Germline-derived CDR1 and CDR2 are SQVTM and ANQGSEA. The CDR3 loop reads CSVGLTDTQYF. The CDR3 region has the DNA TGCAGCGTTGGTTTGACAGATACGCAGTATTTT.

As to this clonotype: A much bigger clone sits one base away, suggesting this may be a read error. The J gene is TRBJ2-1, the V gene TRBV20-1; D is unresolved. Germline V gene lookup returns CDR1 DFQATT and CDR2 SNEGSKA (reference sequence). The CDR3 runs 14 residues. The CDR3 spells CSARDRQYYNQQFF. Here the CDR3 DNA reads TGCAGTGCTAGAGATCGGCAGTACTACAATCAGCAGTTCTTC.

On this clonotype itself: A much larger clone differs by one base, so this may be a read error. The chain couples TRBV3-1 to TRBJ2-7, with TRBD2 matching over 8 bases. V shed 1 base, J shed 10 bases, and the junction held 15 bases outside the gene matches. This CDR3 is built from 16 residues. CDR1 LGHDT and CDR2 YNNKEL come from the germline V gene (reference sequence). CDR3: CASSQGRLAPQEAQYF. The CDR3 nucleotides read TGTGCCAGCAGCCAAGGACGACTAGCGCCGCAAGAGGCCCAGTACTTC.

This clonotype was counted at least ten times. The V call is TRBV10-1, the J call TRBJ2-3; D may be TRBD1 or TRBD2 (5 bases each). This CDR3 spans 14 amino acids. Looked up from germline, CDR1 is WNHNN and CDR2 is SYGVQD (reference sequence). Trimming stripped 5 bases from V and 2 bases from J, with 11 bases between. CDR3 DNA sequence: TGCGCCAGCAGTCTGGGGACGTACACAGATACGCAGTATTTT. It is translated as CASSLGTYTDTQYF.

This clonotype turned up a few times. As DNA, the CDR3 is TGCGCCAGCAGCTTCGGACAGTCTCCTTTAGATACGCAGTATTTT. It is translated as CASSFGQSPLDTQYF. The chain combines TRBV5-1 with TRBJ2-3, with D possibly being TRBD1 (6 bases). Trimming took off 2 bases at V and 5 bases at J, with 15 bases between the two ends. Germline V gene sequence: CDR1 SGHRS, CDR2 YFSETQ. This CDR3 comprises 15 residues.

The table lists this clonotype with a few counts. A much larger clone lies a single base off, so this may be a read error. The chain joins TRBV7-2 to TRBJ2-7, with D possibly TRBD2 on 6 matching bases. This CDR3 spans 13 amino acids. The germline V gene encodes CDR1 SGHTA and CDR2 FQGNSA. The V gene lost 4 bases and the J gene lost 7 bases, with 14 bases spanning the gap. The CDR3 here is CASSYGGSEEQYF. The CDR3 nucleotides read TGTGCCAGCAGCTATGGGGGGTCTGAGGAGCAGTACTTC. The whole variable domain, remainder taken from reference TRBV7-2 and TRBJ2-7, is GAGVSQSPSNKVTEKGKDVELRCDPISGHTALYWYRQSLGQGLEFLIYFQGNSAPDKSGLPSDRFSAERTGGSVSTLTIQRTQQEDSAVYLCASSYGGSEEQYFGPGTRLTVT.

This clonotype was seen at least ten times. The chain carries TRBV5-1 and TRBJ2-3; unclear D gene. With 4 bases removed from V and 2 bases from J, the gap between germline ends came to 11 bases. CDR3 length: 14 residues. Germline values: CDR1 SGHRS, CDR2 YFSETQ. CDR3 in amino acids: CASSPYGFTDTQYF. CDR3 nucleotides: TGCGCCAGCAGCCCGTATGGGTTCACAGATACGCAGTATTTT.

J is TRBJ1-5 and V is TRBV6-1; D may be TRBD1 (5 bases). CDR1 is MNHNS and CDR2 is SASEGT in the germline V gene. This CDR3 contains 21 residues. Between the trimmed V and J ends, which lost 2 bases and 5 bases, there was a span of 31 bases. The CDR3 sequence is CASSEPLFGTEDWLTDQPQHF. CDR3 in DNA: TGTGCCAGCAGTGAACCACTTTTCGGGACGGAAGATTGGCTTACGGATCAGCCCCAGCATTTT.

This clonotype was observed many times. The chain couples TRBV5-1 to TRBJ2-5; 8 bases line up with TRBD2. Germline values: CDR1 SGHRS, CDR2 YFSETQ. CDR3 length equals 16 residues. With 4 bases clipped from V and 2 bases from J, the junction kept 10 bases outside the gene matches. CDR3 sequence reads: CASSPSGRMGQETQYF. CDR3 DNA: TGCGCCAGCAGCCCGAGCGGGAGAATGGGGCAAGAGACCCAGTACTTC.

This clonotype was recorded only once. The junction and the germline gene differ at one end; a read error may be behind it. The chain carries TRBV10-3 and TRBJ2-1; 10 bases map to TRBD2. From germline, CDR1 is ENHRY and CDR2 SYGVKD. This CDR3 is built from 17 residues. The CDR3 loop reads CAISEGSGRISYNGQFF. The DNA of the CDR3 is TGTGCCATCAGTGAAGGTAGCGGGAGGATCTCCTACAATGGGCAGTTCTTC.

This clonotype was detected ten times or more. The rearrangement joins TRBV20-1 to TRBJ1-1, with unresolved D. V shed 1 base and J shed 3 bases, with 15 bases lying between them. The CDR3 is 15 amino acids. Per germline, CDR1 DFQATT and CDR2 SNEGSKA (reference sequence). CDR3 in DNA: TGCAGTGCTAGAGCCAGCGGACCCGGGGACACTGAAGCTTTCTTT. This codes for CSARASGPGDTEAFF.